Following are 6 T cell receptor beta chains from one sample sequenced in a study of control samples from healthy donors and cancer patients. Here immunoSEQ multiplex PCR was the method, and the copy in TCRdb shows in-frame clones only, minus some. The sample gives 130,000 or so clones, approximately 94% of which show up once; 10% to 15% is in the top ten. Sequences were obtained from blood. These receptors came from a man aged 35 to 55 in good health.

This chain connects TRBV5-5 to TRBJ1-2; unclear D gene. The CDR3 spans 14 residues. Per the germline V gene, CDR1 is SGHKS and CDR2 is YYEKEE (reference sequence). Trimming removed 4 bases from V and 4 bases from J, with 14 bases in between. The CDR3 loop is CASSMDQMVYGYTF. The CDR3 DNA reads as TGTGCCAGCAGCATGGACCAGATGGTCTATGGCTACACCTTC.

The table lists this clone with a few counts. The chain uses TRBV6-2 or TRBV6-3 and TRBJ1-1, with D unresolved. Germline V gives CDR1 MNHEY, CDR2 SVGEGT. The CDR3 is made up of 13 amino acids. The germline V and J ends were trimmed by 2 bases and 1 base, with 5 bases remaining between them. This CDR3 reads CASSYNENTEAFF. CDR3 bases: TGTGCCAGCAGTTACAATGAGAACACTGAAGCTTTCTTT.

CDR3 nucleotide sequence: TGTGCCAGCAGTGAACGGTCGTACCAAGAGACCCAGTACTTC. Amino acids: CASSERSYQETQYF. This chain connects TRBV6-1 to TRBJ2-5; D call uncertain. Germline V gene sequence: CDR1 MNHNS, CDR2 SASEGT. Trimming stripped 2 bases from V and 0 bases from J, with 7 bases between. The CDR3 spans 14 residues.

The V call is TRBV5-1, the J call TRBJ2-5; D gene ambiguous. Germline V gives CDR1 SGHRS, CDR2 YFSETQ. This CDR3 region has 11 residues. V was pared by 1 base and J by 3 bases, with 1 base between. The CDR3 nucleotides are TGCGCCAGCAGCTTGAAAGAGACCCAGTACTTC. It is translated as CASSLKETQYF. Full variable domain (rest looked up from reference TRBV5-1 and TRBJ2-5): KAGVTQTPRYLIKTRGQQVTLSCSPISGHRSVSWYQQTPGQGLQFLFEYFSETQRNKGNFPGRFSGRQFSNSRSEMNVSTLELGDSALYLCASSLKETQYFGPGTRLLVL.

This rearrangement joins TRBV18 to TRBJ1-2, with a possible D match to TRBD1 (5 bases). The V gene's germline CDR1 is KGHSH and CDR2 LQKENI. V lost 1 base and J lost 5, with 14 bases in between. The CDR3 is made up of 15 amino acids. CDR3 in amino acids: CASSPRDTGGYGYTF. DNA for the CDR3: TGTGCCAGCTCACCACGGGATACGGGGGGATATGGCTACACCTTC.

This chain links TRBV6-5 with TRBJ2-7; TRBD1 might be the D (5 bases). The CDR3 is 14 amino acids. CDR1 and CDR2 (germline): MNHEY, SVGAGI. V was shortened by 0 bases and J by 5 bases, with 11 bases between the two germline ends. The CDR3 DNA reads TGTGCCAGCAGTTACTCCGACAGCCTAGACGAGCAGTACTTC. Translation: CASSYSDSLDEQYF.